This TCR beta chain emerged from a study of blood T cell repertoires in COVID-19. As for the study in general: Spain, Italy and the United States supplied samples that represented acute and convalescent COVID-19. PBMCs, B-cell-depleted T cells, or T cells provided the cDNA or gDNA that made up the material.

CDR1 MNHEY and CDR2 SVGAGI come from the germline V gene. Trimming took off 6 bases at V and 0 bases at J, with 15 bases between the two ends. The CDR3 covers 15 residues. Produced via immunoSEQ multiplex PCR; TCRdb's table is partial and in-frame only. The repertoire holds 100,000 to 150,000 clones, with over 70% as singletons. V is TRBV6-5 and J is TRBJ2-7, with D possibly TRBD2 on 7 matching bases. The TCR originated in an elderly man with active or convalescent COVID-19. Sequenced input: peripheral blood. This CDR3 reads CASSQGGGSSYEQYF. The CDR3 DNA reads as TGTGCCAGCAGCCAAGGGGGGGGGAGCTCCTACGAGCAGTACTTC.